This passage covers 18 T cell receptor beta chains from one sample sequenced in a study of cytotoxic CD8 clonotypes in ibrutinib-treated CLL. Sequencing used immunoSEQ multiplex PCR; TCRdb keeps in-frame clones, though not all of them. In the table there are roughly 23,000 clones, under 85% of which are singletons. The specimen comprised PBMCs, sampled before ibrutinib treatment. The receptor source for this set is a human donor with chronic lymphocytic leukemia.

The J gene is TRBJ2-1, the V gene TRBV19; a possible D gene is TRBD1 (6 bases). Germline V gives CDR1 LNHDA, CDR2 SQIVND (reference sequence). CDR3 length: 14 residues. Trimming shortened V by 4 bases and J by 4 bases, and 11 bases separated the two germline ends. DNA of the CDR3: TGTGCCAGTAGTACCCCAGACAGGTACAATGAGCAGTTCTTC. Its translation: CASSTPDRYNEQFF.

The chain is built from TRBV10-3 and TRBJ2-5, with 7 nucleotides matching TRBD1. Germline V gives CDR1 ENHRY, CDR2 SYGVKD. The CDR3 runs 13 residues. The V and J ends lost 6 bases and 4 bases, in that order; junction bases with no gene match: 5. This chain's CDR3 is CAIRNRGGETQYF. CDR3 bases: TGTGCCATCAGGAACAGGGGTGGAGAGACCCAGTACTTC.

The gene calls are TRBV20-1 and TRBJ2-1; TRBD2 matches 8 bases. This CDR3 has 11 residues. CDR1 and CDR2 (germline): DFQATT, SNEGSKA (reference sequence). J gave up 14 bases and V 7 bases, and 10 bases lay outside the gene matches. CDR3: CSGSSSGRKFF. CDR3 DNA: TGCAGTGGATCATCGAGCGGGAGAAAGTTCTTC.

This clone was seen a few times. The J gene is TRBJ2-3, the V gene TRBV27; 9 bases fit TRBD2. This CDR3 has 14 residues. V lost 8 bases to trimming and J lost 0 bases; unmatched junction nucleotides: 3. The germline gives CDR1 MNHEY, CDR2 SMNVEV (reference sequence). CDR3 residues: CASGSGRSTDTQYF. The CDR3 bases are TGTGCCAGCGGGAGCGGGAGGAGCACAGATACGCAGTATTTT.

The gene calls are TRBV5-4 and TRBJ2-3, with TRBD2 matching 7 bases. CDR3 length: 16 amino acids. The ends lost 3 bases at V and 5 bases at J; junction bases unmatched: 12. Germline V CDR1 and CDR2: SGHNT, YYREEE (reference sequence). This CDR3 reads CASSYSGLVSGDTQYF. In DNA form, the CDR3 reads TGTGCCAGCAGCTATTCCGGACTAGTATCCGGAGATACGCAGTATTTT. The entire variable domain, with the rest obtained from reference TRBV5-4 and TRBJ2-3, is as follows: ETGVTQSPTHLIKTRGQQVTLRCSSQSGHNTVSWYQQALGQGPQFIFQYYREEENGRGNFPPRFSGLQFPNYSSELNVNALELDDSALYLCASSYSGLVSGDTQYFGPGTRLTVL.

The chain uses TRBV18 and TRBJ2-3; TRBD1 agrees at 10 bases. The CDR3 totals 16 residues. CDR1 is KGHSH and CDR2 is LQKENI in the germline V gene. Trimming removed 3 bases from V and 2 bases from J; junction bases left unmatched: 5. CDR3: CASSPDRGRTTDTQYF. The DNA for the CDR3 is TGTGCCAGCTCACCTGACAGGGGGCGCACCACAGATACGCAGTATTTT.

The chain has TRBV5-4 and TRBJ2-7; D unclear. CDR3 size: 14 residues. V lost 0 bases to trimming and J lost 2 bases, with 9 bases between them. The germline V gene encodes CDR1 SGHNT and CDR2 YYREEE (reference sequence). Written as DNA, the CDR3 is TGTGCCAGCAGCTTGGATAACCTCCCCTACGAGCAGTACTTC. As protein: CASSLDNLPYEQYF.

This clone was seen a few times. This chain joins TRBV19 and TRBJ1-5; TRBD1 matches at 7 bases. The CDR3 length is 12 residues. V lost 7 bases, J lost 10 bases, and 7 bases stayed unmatched. Germline V CDR1 and CDR2: LNHDA, SQIVND (reference sequence). The CDR3 protein is CASTDRVVPQHF. The CDR3 coding sequence is TGTGCCAGTACAGACAGGGTAGTCCCCCAGCATTTT.

The V call is TRBV28, the J call TRBJ1-2; D perhaps matches TRBD1 (5 bases). The length of the CDR3 is 15 residues. The V gene lost 6 bases and the J gene lost 3 bases, with 17 bases spanning the gap. Germline V gives CDR1 MDHEN, CDR2 SYDVKM. CDR3 protein: CASSPPRVRDYGYTF. The CDR3 nucleotides read TGTGCCAGCAGCCCCCCCAGGGTTCGTGACTATGGCTACACCTTC.

The rearrangement joins TRBV7-9 to TRBJ2-5; 9 bases are shared with TRBD1. Trimming cost V 0 bases and J 2 bases; bases outside gene matches: 7. Germline assignment: CDR1 SEHNR and CDR2 FQNEAQ (reference sequence). This CDR3 is 17 amino acids long. The CDR3 spells CASSLAPGTGKQETQYF. Here the CDR3 DNA reads TGTGCCAGCAGCTTAGCCCCCGGGACAGGGAAACAAGAGACCCAGTACTTC.

The chain has TRBV5-1 and TRBJ2-7; no clear D. Germline V lookup: CDR1 SGHRS, CDR2 YFSETQ. V lost 2 bases to trimming and J lost 6 bases, with 12 bases between them. The CDR3 covers 13 residues. CDR3 coding DNA: TGCGCCAGCAGCTTCTCGCAAACCCCCGAGCAGTACTTC. Protein: CASSFSQTPEQYF.

The rearrangement uses TRBV11-2 and TRBJ1-3; D call uncertain. Between the trimmed V and J ends, which lost 5 bases and 4 bases, there was a span of 15 bases. Germline V CDR1 and CDR2: SGHAT, FQNNGV. The CDR3 loop spans 15 amino acids. This chain's CDR3 is CASSPGNFDGNTIYF. CDR3 coding DNA: TGTGCCAGCAGCCCAGGAAACTTCGACGGAAACACCATATATTTT.

The chain links TRBV28 to TRBJ1-1; D not certain. Trimming cost V 3 bases and J 3 bases, with 11 bases left between them. The CDR3 sequence is 14 residues long. Germline CDR1 reads MDHEN; CDR2 reads SYDVKM. The DNA of the CDR3 is TGTGCCAGCAGTTTGCCCCCCCTCTACACTGAAGCTTTCTTT. Encoded protein: CASSLPPLYTEAFF.

The chain uses TRBV7-9 and TRBJ1-1; D call uncertain. The germline CDR1 and CDR2 sequences are SEHNR and FQNEAQ (reference sequence). V lost 1 base and J 5 bases, leaving 14 bases between the germline ends. This CDR3 has 15 residues. CDR3 sequence: CASSLGVGLGTEAFF. As DNA, the CDR3 is TGTGCCAGCAGCTTAGGGGTGGGGTTGGGTACTGAAGCTTTCTTT.

In this sample, this clone turned up a few times. The V and J genes are TRBV5-6 and TRBJ2-5; a possible D gene is TRBD1 (6 bases). There are 14 residues in the CDR3. Between the trimmed V and J ends, which lost 4 bases and 7 bases, there was a span of 17 bases. The germline V gene has CDR1 SGHDT and CDR2 YYEEEE. The CDR3 region has the DNA TGTGCCAGCAGCGGAAGACAGGACCGAAGGACCCAGTACTTC. Its protein is CASSGRQDRRTQYF.

The V and J genes are TRBV30 and TRBJ2-3; no clear D. Germline CDR1 and CDR2: GTSNPN and SVGIG (reference sequence). This CDR3 contains 13 residues. The V end was cut by 0 bases, the J end by 4 bases, with 8 bases between. The CDR3: CAWSVLSSDTQYF. CDR3 nucleotides: TGTGCCTGGAGTGTACTGAGCTCAGATACGCAGTATTTT.

The rearrangement uses TRBV7-9 and TRBJ1-5, with a tentative D call TRBD1 (5 bases). The CDR3 covers 14 residues. V was trimmed by 5 bases and J by 7 bases, leaving 15 bases between them. Looked up from germline, CDR1 is SEHNR and CDR2 is FQNEAQ (reference sequence). In DNA, the CDR3 is TGTGCCAGCAGCCCGGGGGGAGGGTTCCAGCCCCAGCATTTT. Its protein product is CASSPGGGFQPQHF.

This clone showed up just a few times. The chain recombines TRBV6-4 with TRBJ2-1, with D perhaps matching TRBD2 (5 bases). V was shortened by 4 bases and J by 6 bases, with 10 bases between the two germline ends. Per the germline V gene, CDR1 is MRHNA and CDR2 is SNTAGT. This CDR3 has 13 amino acids. DNA for the CDR3: TGTGCCAGCAGTGGGAGCGGAAGCAATGAGCAGTTCTTC. Translated: CASSGSGSNEQFF.